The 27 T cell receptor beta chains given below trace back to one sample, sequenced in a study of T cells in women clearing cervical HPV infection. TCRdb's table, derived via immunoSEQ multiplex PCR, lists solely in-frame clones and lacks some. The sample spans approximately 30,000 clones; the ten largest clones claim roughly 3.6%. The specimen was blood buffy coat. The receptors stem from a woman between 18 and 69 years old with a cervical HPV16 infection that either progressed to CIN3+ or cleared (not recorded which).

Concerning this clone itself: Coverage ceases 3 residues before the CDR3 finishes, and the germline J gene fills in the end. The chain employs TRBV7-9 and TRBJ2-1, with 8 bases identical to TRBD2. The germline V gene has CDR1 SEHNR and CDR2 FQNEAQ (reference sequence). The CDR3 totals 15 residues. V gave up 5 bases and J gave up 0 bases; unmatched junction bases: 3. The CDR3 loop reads CASSASGRSYNEQFF. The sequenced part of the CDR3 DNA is TGTGCCAGCAGCGCTAGCGGGCGCTCCTACAATGAG.

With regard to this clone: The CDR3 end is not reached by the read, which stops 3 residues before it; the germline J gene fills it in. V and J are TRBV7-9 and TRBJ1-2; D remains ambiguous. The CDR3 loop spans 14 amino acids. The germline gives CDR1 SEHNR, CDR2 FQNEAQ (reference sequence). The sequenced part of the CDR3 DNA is TGTGCCAGCAGCTTAGTGGCAGGTCCCGACGAC. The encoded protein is CASSLVAGPDD. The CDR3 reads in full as CASSLVAGPDDYTF.

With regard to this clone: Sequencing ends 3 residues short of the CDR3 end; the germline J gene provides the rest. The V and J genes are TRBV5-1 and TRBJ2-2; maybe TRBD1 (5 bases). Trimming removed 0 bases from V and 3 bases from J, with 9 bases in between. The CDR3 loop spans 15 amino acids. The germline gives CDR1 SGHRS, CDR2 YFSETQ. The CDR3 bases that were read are TGCGCCAGCAGCTTGGCAGGGTTTGACACCGGGGAG. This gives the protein CASSLAGFDTGE. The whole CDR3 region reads CASSLAGFDTGELFF.

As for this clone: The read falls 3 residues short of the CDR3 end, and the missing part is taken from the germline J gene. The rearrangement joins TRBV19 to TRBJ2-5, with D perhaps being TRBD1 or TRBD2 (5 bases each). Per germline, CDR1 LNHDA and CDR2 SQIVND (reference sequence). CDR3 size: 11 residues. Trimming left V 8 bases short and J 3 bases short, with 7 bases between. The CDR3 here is CASQGEETQYF. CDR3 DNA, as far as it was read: TGTGCCAGTCAGGGAGAAGAGACC. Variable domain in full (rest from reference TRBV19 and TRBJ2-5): DGGITQSPKYLFRKEGQNVTLSCEQNLNHDAMYWYRQDPGQGLRLIYYSQIVNDFQKGDIAEGYSVSREKKESFPLTVTSAQKNPTAFYLCASQGEETQYFGPGTRLLVL.

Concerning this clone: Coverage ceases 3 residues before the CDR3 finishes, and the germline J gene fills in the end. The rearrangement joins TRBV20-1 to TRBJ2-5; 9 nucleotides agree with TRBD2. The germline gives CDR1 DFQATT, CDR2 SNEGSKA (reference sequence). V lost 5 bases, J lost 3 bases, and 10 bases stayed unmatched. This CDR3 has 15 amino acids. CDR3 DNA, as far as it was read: TGCAGTGCTGGAAATAGCGGGAGCGGGGAAGAGACC. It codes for CSAGNSGSGEET. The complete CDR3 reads CSAGNSGSGEETQYF.

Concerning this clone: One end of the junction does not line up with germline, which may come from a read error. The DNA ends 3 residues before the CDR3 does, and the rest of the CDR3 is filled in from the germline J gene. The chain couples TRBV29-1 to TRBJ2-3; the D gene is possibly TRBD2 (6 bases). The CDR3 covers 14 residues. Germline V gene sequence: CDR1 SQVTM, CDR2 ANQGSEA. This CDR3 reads CSVEKAGQPETQYF. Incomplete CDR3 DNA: TGCAGCGTTGAAAAAGCGGGCCAACCAGAGACG.

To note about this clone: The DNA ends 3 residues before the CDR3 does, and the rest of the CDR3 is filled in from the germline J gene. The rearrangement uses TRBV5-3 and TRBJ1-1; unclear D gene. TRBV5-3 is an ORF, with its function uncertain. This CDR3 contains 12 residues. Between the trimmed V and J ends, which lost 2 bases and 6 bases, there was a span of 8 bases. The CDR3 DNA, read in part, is TGTGCCAGAAGCTTATATATATCTGAA. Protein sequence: CARSLYISE. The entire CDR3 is CARSLYISEAFF.

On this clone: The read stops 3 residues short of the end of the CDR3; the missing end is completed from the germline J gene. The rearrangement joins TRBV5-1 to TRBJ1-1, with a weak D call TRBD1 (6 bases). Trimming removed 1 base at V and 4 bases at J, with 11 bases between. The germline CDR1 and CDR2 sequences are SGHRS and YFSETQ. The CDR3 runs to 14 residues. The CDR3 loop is CASSLRVDSTEAFF. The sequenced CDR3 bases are TGCGCCAGCAGCTTGCGGGTGGACAGCACTGAA.

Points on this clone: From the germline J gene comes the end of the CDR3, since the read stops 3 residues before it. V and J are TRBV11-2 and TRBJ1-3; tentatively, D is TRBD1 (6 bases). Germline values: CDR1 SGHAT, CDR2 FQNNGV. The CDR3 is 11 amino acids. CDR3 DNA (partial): TGTGCCAGCAGCTTGGGGGCCGGG. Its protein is CASSLGAG. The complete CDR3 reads CASSLGAGIYF.

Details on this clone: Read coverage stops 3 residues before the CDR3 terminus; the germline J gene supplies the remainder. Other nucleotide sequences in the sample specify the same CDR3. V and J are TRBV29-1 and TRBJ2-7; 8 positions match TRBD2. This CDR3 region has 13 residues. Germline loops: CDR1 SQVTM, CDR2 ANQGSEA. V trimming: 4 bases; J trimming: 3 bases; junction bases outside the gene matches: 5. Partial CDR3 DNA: TGCAGCGTTGGTACTAGCGGAGGCTACGAG. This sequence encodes CSVGTSGGYE. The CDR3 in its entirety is CSVGTSGGYEQYF.

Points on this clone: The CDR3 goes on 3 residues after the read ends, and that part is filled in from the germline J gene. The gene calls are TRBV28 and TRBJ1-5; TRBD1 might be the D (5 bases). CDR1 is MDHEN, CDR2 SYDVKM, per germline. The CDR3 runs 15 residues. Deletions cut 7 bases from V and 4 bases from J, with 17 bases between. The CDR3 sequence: CASNEKLGGNQPQHF. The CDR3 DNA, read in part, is TGTGCCAGCAACGAAAAGTTGGGGGGTAATCAGCCC.

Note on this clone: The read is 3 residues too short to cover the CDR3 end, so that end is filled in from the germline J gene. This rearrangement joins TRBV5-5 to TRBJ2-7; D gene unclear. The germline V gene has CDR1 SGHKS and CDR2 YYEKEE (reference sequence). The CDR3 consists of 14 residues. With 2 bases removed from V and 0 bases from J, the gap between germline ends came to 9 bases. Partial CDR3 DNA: TGTGCCAGCAGCTTTCTTTCTAGCTCCTACGAG. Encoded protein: CASSFLSSSYE. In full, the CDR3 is CASSFLSSSYEQYF.

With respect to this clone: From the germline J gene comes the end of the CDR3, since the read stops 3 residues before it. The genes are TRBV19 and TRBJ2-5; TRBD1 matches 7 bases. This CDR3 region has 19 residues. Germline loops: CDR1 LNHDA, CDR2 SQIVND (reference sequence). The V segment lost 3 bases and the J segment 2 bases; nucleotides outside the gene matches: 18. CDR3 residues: CASSMVSRQGIFWQETQYF. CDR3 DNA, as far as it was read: TGTGCCAGTAGTATGGTGAGCCGACAGGGAATCTTTTGGCAAGAGACC.

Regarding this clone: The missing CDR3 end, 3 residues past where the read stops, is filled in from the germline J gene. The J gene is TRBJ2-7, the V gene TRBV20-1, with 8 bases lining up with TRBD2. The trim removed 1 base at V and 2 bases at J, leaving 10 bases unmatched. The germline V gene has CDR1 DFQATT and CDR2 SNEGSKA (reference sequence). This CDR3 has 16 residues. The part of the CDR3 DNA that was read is TGCAGTGCTAGAGCCCTCCATAGCGGGGAGACCTACGAG. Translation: CSARALHSGETYE. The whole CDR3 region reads CSARALHSGETYEQYF.

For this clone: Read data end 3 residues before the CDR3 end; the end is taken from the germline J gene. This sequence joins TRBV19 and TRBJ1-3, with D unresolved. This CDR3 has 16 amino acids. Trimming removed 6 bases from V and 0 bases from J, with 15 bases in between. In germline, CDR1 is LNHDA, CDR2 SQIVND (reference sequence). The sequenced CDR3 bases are TGTGCCAGTAGACGCCTCGGTCGGTCCTCTGGAAACACC. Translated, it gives CASRRLGRSSGNT. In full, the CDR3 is CASRRLGRSSGNTIYF. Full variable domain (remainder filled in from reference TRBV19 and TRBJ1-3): DGGITQSPKYLFRKEGQNVTLSCEQNLNHDAMYWYRQDPGQGLRLIYYSQIVNDFQKGDIAEGYSVSREKKESFPLTVTSAQKNPTAFYLCASRRLGRSSGNTIYFGEGSWLTVV.

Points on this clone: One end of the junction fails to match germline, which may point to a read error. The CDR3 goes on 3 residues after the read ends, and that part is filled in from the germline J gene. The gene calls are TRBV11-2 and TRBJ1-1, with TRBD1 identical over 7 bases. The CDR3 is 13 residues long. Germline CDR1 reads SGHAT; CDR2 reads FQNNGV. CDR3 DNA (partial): TGTGCCAGCAGCATAGACAGGGAAACTGAA. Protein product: CASSIDRETE. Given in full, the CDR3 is CASSIDRETEAFF.

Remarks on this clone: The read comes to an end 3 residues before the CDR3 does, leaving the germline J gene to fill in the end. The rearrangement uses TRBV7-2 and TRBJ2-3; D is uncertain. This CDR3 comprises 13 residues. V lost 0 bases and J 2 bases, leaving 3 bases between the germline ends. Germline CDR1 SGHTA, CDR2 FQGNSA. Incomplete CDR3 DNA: TGTGCCAGCAGCTTAGCCCTCACAGATACG. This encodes CASSLALTDT. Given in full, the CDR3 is CASSLALTDTQYF.

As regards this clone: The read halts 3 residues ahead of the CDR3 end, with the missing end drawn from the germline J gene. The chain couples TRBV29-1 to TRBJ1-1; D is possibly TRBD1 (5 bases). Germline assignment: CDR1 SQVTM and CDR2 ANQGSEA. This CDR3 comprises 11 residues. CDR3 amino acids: CSGGLGHEAFF. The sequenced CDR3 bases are TGCAGCGGAGGGTTGGGGCACGAA.

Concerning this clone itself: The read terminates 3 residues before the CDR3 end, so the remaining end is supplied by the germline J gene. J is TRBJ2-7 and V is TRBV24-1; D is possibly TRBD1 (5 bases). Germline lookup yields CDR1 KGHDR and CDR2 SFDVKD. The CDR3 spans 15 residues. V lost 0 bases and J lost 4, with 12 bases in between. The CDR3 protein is CATSDLRTSLYEQYF. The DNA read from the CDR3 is TGTGCCACCAGTGATTTGAGGACATCCCTATACGAG.

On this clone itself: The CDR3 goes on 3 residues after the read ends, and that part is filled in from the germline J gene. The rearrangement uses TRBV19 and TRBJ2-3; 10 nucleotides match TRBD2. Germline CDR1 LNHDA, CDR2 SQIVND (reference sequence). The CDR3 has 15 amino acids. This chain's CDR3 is CASSRAGGPQETQYF. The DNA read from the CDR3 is TGTGCCAGTAGTCGAGCGGGGGGGCCCCAAGAGACG.

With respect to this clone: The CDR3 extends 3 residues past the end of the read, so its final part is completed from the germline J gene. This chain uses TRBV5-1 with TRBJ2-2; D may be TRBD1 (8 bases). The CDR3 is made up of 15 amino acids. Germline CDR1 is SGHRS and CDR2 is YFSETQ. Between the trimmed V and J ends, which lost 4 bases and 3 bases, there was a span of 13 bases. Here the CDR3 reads CASSLTGGDTGELFF. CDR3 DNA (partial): TGCGCCAGCAGCCTAACAGGGGGGGACACCGGGGAG.

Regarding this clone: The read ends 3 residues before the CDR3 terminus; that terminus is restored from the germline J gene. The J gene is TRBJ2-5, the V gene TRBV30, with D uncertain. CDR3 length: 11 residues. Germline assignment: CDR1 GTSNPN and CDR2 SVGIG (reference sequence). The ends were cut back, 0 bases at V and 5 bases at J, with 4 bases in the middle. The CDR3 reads CAWSVLETQYF. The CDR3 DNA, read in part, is TGTGCCTGGAGTGTACTTGAGACC.

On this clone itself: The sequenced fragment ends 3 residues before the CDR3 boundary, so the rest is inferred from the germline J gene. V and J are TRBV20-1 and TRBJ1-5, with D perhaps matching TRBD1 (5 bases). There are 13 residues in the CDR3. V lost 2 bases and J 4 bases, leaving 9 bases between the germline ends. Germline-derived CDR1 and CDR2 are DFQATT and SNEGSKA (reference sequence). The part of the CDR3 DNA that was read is TGCAGTGCTAGATCCCAGGGAAATCAGCCC. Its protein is CSARSQGNQP. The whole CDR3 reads CSARSQGNQPQHF.

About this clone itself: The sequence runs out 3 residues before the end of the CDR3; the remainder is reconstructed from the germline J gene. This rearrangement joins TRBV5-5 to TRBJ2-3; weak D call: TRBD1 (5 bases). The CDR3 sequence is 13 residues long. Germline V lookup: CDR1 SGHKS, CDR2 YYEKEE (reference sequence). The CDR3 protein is CASSLDGQETQYF. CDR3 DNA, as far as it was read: TGTGCCAGCAGCCTAGACGGACAAGAGACG.

Incomplete CDR3 DNA: TGTGCCAGCAGTTTGGACTCTAATTCACCC. Its translation is CASSLDSNSP. The full CDR3 protein is CASSLDSNSPLHF. V usage is TRBV2 and J usage is TRBJ1-6; D ambiguous. The read halts 3 residues ahead of the CDR3 end, with the missing end drawn from the germline J gene. Germline V gene data show CDR1 as SNHLY and CDR2 as FYNNEI. The ends were cut back, 5 bases at V and 6 bases at J, with 8 bases in the middle. The CDR3 is made up of 13 amino acids.

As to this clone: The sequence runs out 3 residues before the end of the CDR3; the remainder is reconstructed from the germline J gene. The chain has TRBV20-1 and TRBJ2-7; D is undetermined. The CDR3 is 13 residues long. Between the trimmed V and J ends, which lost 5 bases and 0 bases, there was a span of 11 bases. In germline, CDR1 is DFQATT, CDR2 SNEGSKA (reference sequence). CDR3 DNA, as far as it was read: TGCAGTGCTTCTAGTTGGAGCTCCTACGAG. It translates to CSASSWSSYE. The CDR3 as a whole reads CSASSWSSYEQYF.

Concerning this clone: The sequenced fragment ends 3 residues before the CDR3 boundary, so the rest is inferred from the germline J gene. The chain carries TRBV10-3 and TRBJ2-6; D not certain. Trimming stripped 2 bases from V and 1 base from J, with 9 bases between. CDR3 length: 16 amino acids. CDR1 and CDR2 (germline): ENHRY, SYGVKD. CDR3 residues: CAISEAGRSGANVLTF. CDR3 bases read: TGTGCCATCAGTGAGGCAGGAAGATCTGGGGCCAACGTC.